The next 18 T cell receptor beta chains were all read from a single sample in a study of spatial heterogeneity in lung cancer. Whole-study results and caveats: Intratumoral expanded alpha and beta TCR counts were found to track tumor mutation counts.

TCRdb redid the calling of the 5' RACE reads with MiXCR, one entry per CDR3 protein. The sample gives 1,500 to 2,000 distinct CDR3 sequences, 20% to 25% of which show up once; roughly a fifth is in the top ten. Their recognized antigens are unknown. Sample time point: sample taken at primary tumor resection. The input for sequencing was lung tumor tissue, taken at surgery. The receptors come from a male donor with early-stage non-small cell lung cancer.

DNA of the CDR3: TGTGCCAGCAGCTTAGAGTCCAGGCACCAATCACCCCTCCACTTT. Protein sequence: CASSLESRHQSPLHF. This rearrangement joins TRBV7-2 to TRBJ1-6; D gene uncertain. V dropped 1 base and J dropped 10 bases, with 14 bases sitting between them. CDR1 and CDR2 (germline): SGHTA, FQGNSA. CDR3 length equals 15 residues.

This clonotype is medium-sized. CDR3 sequence reads: CASSPSTSGSGEQYF. CDR3 nucleotides: TGTGCCAGCTCTCCATCTACTAGCGGGAGTGGCGAGCAGTACTTC. V usage is TRBV18 and J usage is TRBJ2-7; 11 bases agree with TRBD2. V lost 6 bases to trimming and J lost 6 bases; unmatched junction nucleotides: 10. In germline, CDR1 is KGHSH, CDR2 LQKENI. The CDR3 is made up of 15 amino acids.

Relative to its sample, this clonotype is medium-sized. The chain combines TRBV4-2 with TRBJ1-6; 7 bases fit TRBD1. The CDR3 runs 15 residues. The germline gives CDR1 LGHNA, CDR2 YNFKEQ. V lost 0 bases to trimming and J lost 7 bases; unmatched junction nucleotides: 3. CDR3 protein: CASSQDGTENSPLHF. CDR3 bases: TGTGCCAGCAGCCAAGATGGGACAGAGAATTCACCCCTCCACTTT.

Judged by abundance, this clonotype is medium-sized. The V gene is TRBV29-1, the J gene TRBJ1-1; D is perhaps TRBD1 (6 bases). The germline gives CDR1 SQVTM, CDR2 ANQGSEA. V lost 1 base and J lost 4, with 13 bases in between. The CDR3 contains 14 residues. The CDR3 spells CSVEVGRGGTEAFF. The CDR3 coding sequence is TGCAGCGTTGAAGTCGGCAGGGGAGGCACTGAAGCTTTCTTT.

Relative to its sample, this clonotype is medium-sized. The chain recombines TRBV5-4 with TRBJ2-2; 9 positions agree with TRBD1. Per the germline V gene, CDR1 is SGHNT and CDR2 is YYREEE (reference sequence). The CDR3 is 13 residues long. The V segment lost 3 bases and the J segment 6 bases; nucleotides outside the gene matches: 0. The CDR3, as DNA: TGTGCCAGCAGCTGGGACAGGGCCGGGGAGCTGTTTTTT. It yields the protein CASSWDRAGELFF.

By share of the sample, this clonotype is large. The chain couples TRBV4-1 to TRBJ2-3; no firm D call. V lost 0 bases and J 4 bases, leaving 11 bases between the germline ends. CDR1 and CDR2 (germline): MGHRA, YSYEKL. This CDR3 contains 15 residues. DNA of the CDR3: TGCGCCAGCAGCCAAGACCCGGATCCCGCAGATACGCAGTATTTT. This encodes CASSQDPDPADTQYF.

The table lists this clonotype with a count of one. The chain recombines TRBV3-1 with TRBJ2-5, with no clear D. With 1 base removed from V and 4 bases from J, the gap between germline ends came to 10 bases. There are 14 residues in the CDR3. CDR1 is LGHDT and CDR2 is YNNKEL in the germline V gene (reference sequence). The CDR3 sequence: CASSQAALRETQYF. CDR3 bases: TGTGCCAGCAGCCAAGCTGCCCTGCGAGAGACCCAGTACTTC.

This clonotype has only a few counts. V gene TRBV9 combines with J gene TRBJ2-6; D is unresolved. Trimming removed 2 bases from V and 4 bases from J, with 19 bases in between. The length of the CDR3 is 18 residues. Per germline, CDR1 SGDLS and CDR2 YYNGEE. This chain's CDR3 is CASSVDGPWGTGANVLTF. As DNA, the CDR3 is TGTGCCAGCAGCGTCGATGGGCCATGGGGTACAGGGGCCAACGTCCTGACTTTC. Based on the CDR3 plus reference TRBV9 and TRBJ2-6, the full variable domain is DSGVTQTPKHLITATGQRVTLRCSPRSGDLSVYWYQQSLDQGLQFLIQYYNGEERAKGNILERFSAQQFPDLHSELNLSSLELGDSALYFCASSVDGPWGTGANVLTFGAGSRLTVL.

This clonotype was counted a few times. The genes are TRBV5-1 and TRBJ2-7, with D maybe TRBD2 (6 bases). Germline-derived CDR1 and CDR2 are SGHRS and YFSETQ. V was cut by 0 bases and J by 0 bases, with 10 bases left in between. The CDR3 consists of 15 residues. The CDR3: CASSLGGTPSYEQYV. The CDR3 nucleotides are TGCGCCAGCAGCTTGGGGGGGACTCCCTCCTACGAGCAGTACGTC.

The CDR3 nucleotides are TGTGCCAGCAGCCCGCTGGACGGGTACACTGAAGCTTTCTTT. Its translation is CASSPLDGYTEAFF. The genes are TRBV27 and TRBJ1-1; D is unresolved. This CDR3 has 14 amino acids. Germline CDR1 MNHEY, CDR2 SMNVEV (reference sequence). Trimming took off 6 bases at V and 3 bases at J, with 14 bases between the two ends.

This clonotype is judged medium-sized (0.01 to 0.1%). The gene calls are TRBV7-2 and TRBJ2-3; 11 bases are shared with TRBD2. The CDR3 totals 15 residues. V shed 5 bases, J shed 5 bases, and the junction held 6 bases outside the gene matches. Per germline, CDR1 SGHTA and CDR2 FQGNSA. The CDR3 nucleotides are TGTGCCAGCAGCACAATAGCGGGGGGGCTAGATACGCAGTATTTT. Translation gives CASSTIAGGLDTQYF. Looking up the rest from reference TRBV7-2 and TRBJ2-3 gives the full variable domain: GAGVSQSPSNKVTEKGKDVELRCDPISGHTALYWYRQSLGQGLEFLIYFQGNSAPDKSGLPSDRFSAERTGGSVSTLTIQRTQQEDSAVYLCASSTIAGGLDTQYFGPGTRLTVL.

Sample share makes this clonotype large. The chain couples TRBV11-2 to TRBJ2-5; D remains unclear. CDR1 is SGHAT, CDR2 FQNNGV, per germline. This CDR3 contains 15 residues. V lost 5 bases to trimming and J lost 1 base, with 14 bases between them. The CDR3 DNA is TGTGCCAGCAGCCACCATTCAAATTTCCAAGAGACCCAGTACTTC. This gives the protein CASSHHSNFQETQYF.

This clonotype is labeled medium-sized (0.01 to 0.1%). The chain joins TRBV28 to TRBJ2-1; 8 bases line up with TRBD1. In germline, CDR1 is MDHEN, CDR2 SYDVKM. The CDR3 has 17 residues. V shed 3 bases, J shed 3 bases, and the junction held 10 bases outside the gene matches. The CDR3 nucleotides read TGTGCCAGCAGTTTTAACGCGGACAGGGCTAACTACAATGAGCAGTTCTTC. It codes for CASSFNADRANYNEQFF.

The chain recombines TRBV27 with TRBJ2-3; TRBD2 matches at 10 bases. V lost 5 bases, J lost 5 bases, and 7 bases stayed unmatched. The CDR3 has 15 residues. The germline CDR1 and CDR2 sequences are MNHEY and SMNVEV (reference sequence). The chain's CDR3 is CASSVLAGVEDTQYF. DNA of the CDR3: TGTGCCAGCAGTGTTCTAGCGGGAGTCGAAGATACGCAGTATTTT.

The chain combines TRBV2 with TRBJ1-2; D uncertain. CDR3 size: 15 residues. Trimming took 5 bases from V and 2 from J, leaving 15 bases between them. The germline V gene encodes CDR1 SNHLY and CDR2 FYNNEI. The CDR3 here is CASSYRESENYGYTF. CDR3 sequence (DNA): TGTGCCAGCAGTTATCGGGAAAGCGAGAACTATGGCTACACCTTC.

By sample share, this clonotype is medium-sized. This rearrangement joins TRBV20-1 to TRBJ2-7; 11 nucleotides match TRBD2. The CDR3 contains 15 residues. J lost 4 bases, V lost 4 bases, and 9 bases had no gene match. Germline V CDR1 and CDR2: DFQATT, SNEGSKA (reference sequence). In DNA, the CDR3 is TGCAGTGCTATCCAACTAGCGGGAGTAGGGTACGAGCAGTACTTC. Residues: CSAIQLAGVGYEQYF.

This clonotype is labeled as medium-sized. The chain combines TRBV5-1 with TRBJ2-2; tentatively, D is TRBD2 (5 bases). In germline, CDR1 is SGHRS, CDR2 YFSETQ. Between the trimmed V and J ends, which lost 5 bases and 4 bases, there was a span of 12 bases. The CDR3 covers 14 residues. CDR3 loop: CASRVRASTGELFF. In nucleotides, the CDR3 is TGCGCCAGCAGAGTGAGGGCGAGCACCGGGGAGCTGTTTTTT.

This rearrangement joins TRBV27 to TRBJ2-7; tentative D call: TRBD1 (6 bases). There are 15 residues in the CDR3. Germline assignment: CDR1 MNHEY and CDR2 SMNVEV (reference sequence). Trimming took off 6 bases at V and 7 bases at J, with 22 bases between the two ends. DNA for the CDR3: TGTGCCAGCAGCAGAACAGGGACGGTACCGAGGGAGCAGTACTTC. Translating it yields CASSRTGTVPREQYF.